The 25 T cell receptor beta chains given below trace back to one sample, sequenced in a study of blood T cell repertoires in COVID-19. Sequencing used immunoSEQ multiplex PCR; TCRdb keeps in-frame clones, though not all of them. The sample has just over 650,000 clones, 85% to 90% seen once. Input material: peripheral blood. The receptors were gathered from a woman under 30 with acute or convalescent COVID-19.

The rearrangement uses TRBV19 and TRBJ2-3; TRBD2 aligns across 9 bases. This CDR3 spans 18 amino acids. J was trimmed by 0 bases and V by 3 bases; bases with no gene match: 10. Germline lookup yields CDR1 LNHDA and CDR2 SQIVND (reference sequence). CDR3 nucleotides: TGTGCCAGTAGTATTACGAGCGGGGGGACACACAGCACAGATACGCAGTATTTT. It encodes CASSITSGGTHSTDTQYF.

The V gene is TRBV18, the J gene TRBJ2-7, with 10 nucleotides matching TRBD1. V was clipped by 4 bases and J by 6 bases; unmatched bases: 3. The length of the CDR3 is 13 residues. Per germline, CDR1 KGHSH and CDR2 LQKENI. The CDR3 sequence is CASSLGQGLEQYF. In nucleotides, the CDR3 is TGTGCCAGCTCACTGGGACAGGGGCTCGAGCAGTACTTC.

The rearrangement uses TRBV24-1 and TRBJ1-2; perhaps TRBD1 as D (6 bases). The V end lost 3 bases, the J end lost 4 bases, and 14 bases lay between the germline ends. Germline CDR1 is KGHDR and CDR2 is SFDVKD. There are 15 residues in the CDR3. As DNA, the CDR3 is TGTGCCACCAGTGATACAACAGGGAACCTCTATGGCTACACCTTC. Translating gives CATSDTTGNLYGYTF.

In the case of this clone: Other DNA sequences in the sample encode the same CDR3. The chain uses TRBV29-1 and TRBJ2-7, with TRBD1 matching over 8 bases. Germline CDR1 SQVTM, CDR2 ANQGSEA. With 6 bases clipped from V and 4 bases from J, the junction kept 2 bases outside the gene matches. The CDR3 is 11 amino acids. The CDR3 reads CSVDRGYEQYF. Here the CDR3 DNA reads TGCAGCGTAGACAGGGGATACGAGCAGTACTTC.

The chain joins TRBV9 to TRBJ1-3, with D possibly TRBD1 on 6 matching bases. The V gene lost 0 bases and the J gene lost 2 bases, with 9 bases spanning the gap. CDR3 size: 15 residues. The germline CDR1 and CDR2 sequences are SGDLS and YYNGEE. CDR3 loop: CASSVGGGPGNTIYF. The CDR3 nucleotides read TGTGCCAGCAGCGTAGGCGGGGGGCCTGGAAACACCATATATTTT.

The chain recombines TRBV6-5 with TRBJ2-2; perhaps TRBD1 as D (6 bases). The V gene lost 6 bases and the J gene lost 1 base, with 6 bases spanning the gap. CDR3 length: 13 amino acids. Per germline, CDR1 MNHEY and CDR2 SVGAGI. The CDR3, as DNA: TGTGCCAGCAGGACAGGGAACACCGGGGAGCTGTTTTTT. This codes for CASRTGNTGELFF.

This rearrangement joins TRBV4-3 to TRBJ1-6; no clear D. The CDR3 consists of 15 residues. CDR1 and CDR2 from the germline V gene are LGHNA and YSLEER. Trimming took 0 bases from V and 8 from J, leaving 11 bases between them. The DNA for the CDR3 is TGCGCCAGCAGCCAAGACGCCCTCGGGGATTCACCCCTCCACTTT. It translates to CASSQDALGDSPLHF.

This sequence joins TRBV4-1 and TRBJ2-3; maybe TRBD2 (5 bases). The CDR3 is 14 residues long. Germline V gene data show CDR1 as MGHRA and CDR2 as YSYEKL. V lost 4 bases and J lost 1, with 9 bases in between. The CDR3 region is CASSPPLGTDTQYF. CDR3 nucleotides: TGCGCCAGCAGCCCTCCACTAGGCACAGATACGCAGTATTTT.

The V gene is TRBV1, the J gene TRBJ2-3; no DNA check was done on the table's D call, TRBD2. TRBV1 is classified as a pseudogene. The CDR3 extends over 20 amino acids. Written as DNA, the CDR3 is TGCACCAGCAGCCTACCTCAGAGGACTAGCGGGGACGTGAGCACAGATACGCAGTATTTT. Amino acids: CTSSLPQRTSGDVSTDTQYF.

The chain combines TRBV27 with TRBJ1-1; tentative D call: TRBD1 (5 bases). V lost 7 bases and J lost 0, with 15 bases in between. This CDR3 has 15 amino acids. Germline values: CDR1 MNHEY, CDR2 SMNVEV (reference sequence). CDR3 sequence reads: CASTLGWGVNTEAFF. CDR3 nucleotides: TGTGCCAGCACCCTAGGGTGGGGGGTGAACACTGAAGCTTTCTTT.

The rearrangement uses TRBV6-5 and TRBJ1-5, with 10 positions matching TRBD1. V shed 6 bases, J shed 6 bases, and the junction held 8 bases outside the gene matches. This CDR3 is built from 15 residues. Germline loops: CDR1 MNHEY, CDR2 SVGAGI. In DNA form, the CDR3 reads TGTGCCAGCAGCCTCGGGACAGGGGACGCTCAGCCCCAGCATTTT. Translating it yields CASSLGTGDAQPQHF.

The CDR3 DNA sequence: TGTGCCAGCAGTTTATTAAGGACTAGCGGGGTTCTGGAGGAGACCCAGTACTTC. Amino acid sequence: CASSLLRTSGVLEETQYF. The chain carries TRBV27 and TRBJ2-5, with 12 bases matching TRBD2. From germline, CDR1 is MNHEY and CDR2 SMNVEV (reference sequence). The CDR3 sequence is 18 residues long. Losses at the gene ends were 1 base for V and 5 bases for J; bases not matched to a gene: 11.

The CDR3 DNA is TGCGCCAGCAGCGAGGGACAGGGGGCGAGTAGGAATGAGCAGTTCTTC. Its protein product is CASSEGQGASRNEQFF. This chain connects TRBV5-1 to TRBJ2-1; 12 nucleotides agree with TRBD1. The CDR3 has 16 amino acids. V trimming: 4 bases; J trimming: 7 bases; junction bases outside the gene matches: 9. Germline lookup yields CDR1 SGHRS and CDR2 YFSETQ.

The rearrangement joins TRBV1 to TRBJ1-2; the tabulated D call, TRBD1, remains unverified against the DNA. TRBV1 is assigned pseudogene status. The CDR3 extends over 13 amino acids. CDR3 in DNA: TGCACCAGCGCAAAGGGGGCGCAGAATGGCTACACCTTC. Its protein product is CTSAKGAQNGYTF.

The CDR3 nucleotides are TGTGCCAGCAGTCCCCCTCAGGGGTGGACAGAGAACACTGAAGCTTTCTTT. It translates to CASSPPQGWTENTEAFF. The J gene is TRBJ1-1, the V gene TRBV2, with D tentatively TRBD1 (6 bases). CDR3 length: 17 residues. The V gene lost 5 bases and the J gene lost 1 base, with 20 bases spanning the gap. From germline, CDR1 is SNHLY and CDR2 FYNNEI.

This clone came up once. V usage is TRBV4-1 and J usage is TRBJ2-3; TRBD2 agrees at 8 bases. Germline CDR1 is MGHRA and CDR2 is YSYEKL. Unmatched junction bases numbered 9, after V lost 4 bases and J lost 0 bases. The CDR3 is 17 amino acids. CDR3 in DNA: TGCGCCAGCAGCCCACTGGGCGGGGGGACTAGCACAGATACGCAGTATTTT. Protein: CASSPLGGGTSTDTQYF.

The V call is TRBV7-8, the J call TRBJ2-3; TRBD2 agrees at 7 bases. CDR1 and CDR2 (germline): SGHVS, FQNEAQ. V gave up 6 bases and J gave up 3 bases; unmatched junction bases: 6. The CDR3 runs to 14 residues. The CDR3 reads CASSTQAGTDTQYF. Written as DNA, the CDR3 is TGTGCCAGCAGTACACAAGCGGGGACAGATACGCAGTATTTT.

The V gene is TRBV23-1, the J gene TRBJ1-2; TRBD1 is a possible D gene (6 bases). TRBV23-1 is designated an ORF whose function remains uncertain. The CDR3 sequence is 16 residues long. Trimming pared 7 bases from V and 1 base from J, leaving 19 bases between. CDR3 in amino acids: CASTPRGNEGNYGYTF. The CDR3 nucleotides read TGCGCCAGCACCCCCAGGGGTAACGAGGGTAACTATGGCTACACCTTC.

This chain joins TRBV7-2 and TRBJ1-5; 12 positions match TRBD1. Germline CDR1 and CDR2: SGHTA and FQGNSA. V shed 4 bases, J shed 5 bases, and the junction held 3 bases outside the gene matches. The CDR3 covers 15 residues. The CDR3 DNA reads TGTGCCAGCAGCTCCGGGACAGGGGGCTATCAGCCCCAGCATTTT. Protein product: CASSSGTGGYQPQHF.

A single count supports this clone. This chain connects TRBV9 to TRBJ1-3, with D possibly being TRBD1 (5 bases). CDR3 length equals 16 residues. Per germline, CDR1 SGDLS and CDR2 YYNGEE. Trimming pared 0 bases from V and 0 bases from J, leaving 10 bases between. CDR3 bases: TGTGCCAGCAGCGTAGACGGCAGGGACTCTGGAAACACCATATATTTT. Amino acids: CASSVDGRDSGNTIYF.

V usage is TRBV7-9 and J usage is TRBJ1-6, with 8 bases that match TRBD1. V lost 6 bases to trimming and J lost 2 bases; unmatched junction nucleotides: 15. CDR3 length equals 19 residues. Germline lookup yields CDR1 SEHNR and CDR2 FQNEAQ (reference sequence). CDR3 nucleotides: TGTGCCAGCAGACACCTCGACAGGGGTGGCGCCGCCTATAATTCACCCCTCCACTTT. This gives the protein CASRHLDRGGAAYNSPLHF.

V and J are TRBV12-3 or TRBV12-4 and TRBJ2-7, with a weak D call TRBD1 (6 bases). With 9 bases removed from V and 2 bases from J, the gap between germline ends came to 14 bases. This CDR3 is built from 13 residues. CDR3 sequence: CASSLDSTYEQYF. Written as DNA, the CDR3 is TGTGCCAGTAGCCTGGACAGTACCTACGAGCAGTACTTC.

The rearrangement links TRBV28 to TRBJ2-7, with D perhaps matching TRBD1 (6 bases). With 6 bases removed from V and 4 bases from J, the gap between germline ends came to 16 bases. From germline, CDR1 is MDHEN and CDR2 SYDVKM. The length of the CDR3 is 14 residues. The CDR3 DNA reads TGTGCCAGCAGCCCCGCCACAGGGCAGTACGAGCAGTACTTC. Protein product: CASSPATGQYEQYF.

This chain joins TRBV6-1 and TRBJ1-2, with D perhaps matching TRBD1 (5 bases). Germline CDR1 MNHNS, CDR2 SASEGT. The CDR3 extends over 15 amino acids. V lost 1 base and J lost 7, with 16 bases in between. The CDR3 coding sequence is TGTGCCAGCAGTGAAGGTCCTGGAGGGGAGGGTGGCTACACCTTC. Translation: CASSEGPGGEGGYTF.

This clone has more than one count but fewer than ten. The chain joins TRBV3-1 (or the pseudogene TRBV3-2) to TRBJ1-2; D call uncertain. The CDR3 totals 11 residues. V was trimmed by 11 bases and J by 4 bases, leaving 11 bases between them. Germline assignment: CDR1 LGHDT and CDR2 YNNKEL (reference sequence). Written as DNA, the CDR3 is TGTGCCGTCGCCTGGGCCTATGGCTACACCTTC. Encoded protein: CAVAWAYGYTF.